The 8 T cell receptor beta chains in this list originate from one sample, sequenced in a study of T cells in tuberculosis listed by TCRdb under 2018. Library method: the immunoSEQ multiplex PCR assay. TCRdb re-hosts the immuneACCESS table, in-frame sequences only. Its copies lack some clones; in the studies checked, an unresolved V gene accounts for under half of them, and the cause for the rest is not known. The sample includes tens of thousands of clones, with around 90% observed a single time. The biggest ten clones account for about a sixth of the sample. The specimen was PBMCs. All receptors derive from a donor aged 10 to 29 with latent tuberculosis or without tuberculosis infection. Some clones in this sample may be carry-over from other donors' samples.

The chain carries TRBV2 and TRBJ2-7; D gene unclear. Trimming cost V 6 bases and J 2 bases, with 14 bases left between them. This CDR3 contains 14 residues. CDR1 is SNHLY and CDR2 is FYNNEI in the germline V gene. The CDR3 DNA follows: TGTGCCAGCAGAGACACCTCAGGTCCCTACGAGCAGTACTTC. Its protein product is CASRDTSGPYEQYF. The full variable domain, with the rest looked up from reference TRBV2 and TRBJ2-7, is EPEVTQTPSHQVTQMGQEVILRCVPISNHLYFYWYRQILGQKVEFLVSFYNNEISEKSEIFDDQFSVERPDGSNFTLKIRSTKLEDSAMYFCASRDTSGPYEQYFGPGTRLTVT.

The chain couples TRBV9 to TRBJ2-1; 7 bases fit TRBD2. The CDR3 runs 16 residues. The trim removed 1 base at V and 0 bases at J, leaving 4 bases unmatched. The germline V gene has CDR1 SGDLS and CDR2 YYNGEE. This CDR3 reads CASSVLGGSSYNEQFF. CDR3 bases: TGTGCCAGCAGCGTATTGGGCGGGAGCTCCTACAATGAGCAGTTCTTC.

The genes are TRBV18 and TRBJ1-1; TRBD1 is a possible D gene (5 bases). The V gene's germline CDR1 is KGHSH and CDR2 LQKENI. The V end was cut by 3 bases, the J end by 3 bases, with 8 bases between. The CDR3 loop spans 13 amino acids. Here the CDR3 DNA reads TGTGCCAGCTCACCTGGGGGGGACACTGAAGCTTTCTTT. Protein sequence: CASSPGGDTEAFF. Variable domain in full (rest from reference TRBV18 and TRBJ1-1): NAGVMQNPRHLVRRRGQEARLRCSPMKGHSHVYWYRQLPEEGLKFMVYLQKENIIDESGMPKERFSAEFPKEGPSILRIQQVVRGDSAAYFCASSPGGDTEAFFGQGTRLTVV.

This rearrangement joins TRBV7-3 to TRBJ1-1; D gene uncertain. The ends were cut back, 2 bases at V and 4 bases at J, with 11 bases in the middle. The CDR3 sequence is 14 residues long. The germline V gene encodes CDR1 SGHTA and CDR2 FQGTGA. The CDR3 nucleotides read TGTGCCAGCAGCTTAGATCCGGTTGTCACTGAAGCTTTCTTT. It specifies CASSLDPVVTEAFF.

The chain recombines TRBV7-2 with TRBJ2-7; no clear D. Deletions cut 0 bases from V and 2 bases from J, with 14 bases between. Germline CDR1 reads SGHTA; CDR2 reads FQGNSA. The CDR3 sequence is 16 residues long. The chain's CDR3 is CASSLAIAAMPYEQYF. The CDR3 nucleotides are TGTGCCAGCAGCTTAGCAATTGCGGCGATGCCCTACGAGCAGTACTTC.

The chain joins TRBV7-3 to TRBJ2-2; no clear D gene. CDR3 size: 13 residues. Trimming left V 2 bases short and J 5 bases short, with 6 bases between. The germline V gene has CDR1 SGHTA and CDR2 FQGTGA. In DNA, the CDR3 is TGTGCCAGCAGCTTACTTCTTACCGGGGAGCTGTTTTTT. Its translation: CASSLLLTGELFF. The variable domain in full, completed from reference TRBV7-3 and TRBJ2-2, reads GAGVSQTPSNKVTEKGKYVELRCDPISGHTALYWYRQSLGQGPEFLIYFQGTGAADDSGLPNDRFFAVRPEGSVSTLKIQRTERGDSAVYLCASSLLLTGELFFGEGSRLTVL.

J is TRBJ2-1 and V is TRBV6-1; 11 bases align to TRBD2. Trimming removed 0 bases from V and 4 bases from J; junction bases left unmatched: 8. CDR1 and CDR2 (germline): MNHNS, SASEGT. The CDR3 sequence is 18 residues long. The CDR3 loop reads CASSEAASGGQRYNEQFF. CDR3 DNA sequence: TGTGCCAGCAGTGAAGCGGCTAGCGGGGGGCAGAGATACAATGAGCAGTTCTTC.

The chain couples TRBV9 to TRBJ2-1, with 7 bases lining up with TRBD2. Germline CDR1 is SGDLS and CDR2 is YYNGEE. V trimming: 2 bases; J trimming: 0 bases; junction bases outside the gene matches: 5. There are 16 residues in the CDR3. The CDR3: CASSVLGGGSYNEQFF. The CDR3 DNA sequence: TGTGCCAGCAGCGTCCTTGGGGGGGGCTCCTACAATGAGCAGTTCTTC.